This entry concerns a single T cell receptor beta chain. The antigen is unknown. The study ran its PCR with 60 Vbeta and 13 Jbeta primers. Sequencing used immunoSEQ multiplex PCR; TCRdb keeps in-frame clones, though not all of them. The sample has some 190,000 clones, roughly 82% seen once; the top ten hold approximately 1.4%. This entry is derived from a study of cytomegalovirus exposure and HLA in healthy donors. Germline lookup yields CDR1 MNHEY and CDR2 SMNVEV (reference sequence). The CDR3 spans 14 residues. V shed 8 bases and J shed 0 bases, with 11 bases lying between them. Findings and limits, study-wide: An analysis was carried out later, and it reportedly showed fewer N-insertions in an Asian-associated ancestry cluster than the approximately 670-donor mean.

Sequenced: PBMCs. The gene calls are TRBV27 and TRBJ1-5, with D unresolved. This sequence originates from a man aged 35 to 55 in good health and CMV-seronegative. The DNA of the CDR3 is TGTGCCAGCGGCCGGACTTATAGCAATCAGCCCCAGCATTTT. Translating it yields CASGRTYSNQPQHF.